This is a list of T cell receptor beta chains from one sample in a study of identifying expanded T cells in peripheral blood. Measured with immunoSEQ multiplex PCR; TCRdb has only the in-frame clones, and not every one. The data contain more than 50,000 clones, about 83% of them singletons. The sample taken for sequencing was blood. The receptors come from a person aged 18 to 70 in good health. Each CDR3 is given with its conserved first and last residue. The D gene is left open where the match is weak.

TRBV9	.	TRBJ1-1	CASSGQLGLGAFF	TGTGCCAGCAGCGGTCAGTTAGGGTTGGGCGCTTTCTTT
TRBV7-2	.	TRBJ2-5	CASSLAPSIGTQYF	TGTGCCAGCAGCTTAGCGCCCTCGATAGGGACCCAGTACTTC
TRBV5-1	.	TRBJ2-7	CASSTDSSYEQYF	TGCGCCAGCAGTACGGACAGTTCCTACGAGCAGTACTTC
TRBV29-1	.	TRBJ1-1	CSAEVATEAFF	TGCAGCGCCGAGGTGGCGACTGAAGCTTTCTTT
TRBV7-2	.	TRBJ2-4	CASSLNRGGAKNIQYF	TGTGCCAGCAGCTTAAACAGGGGGGGAGCCAAAAACATTCAGTACTTC
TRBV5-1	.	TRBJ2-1	CASSWGLQSYNEQFF	TGCGCCAGCAGCTGGGGACTCCAATCCTACAATGAGCAGTTCTTC
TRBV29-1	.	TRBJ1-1	CSVSRAPIVEAFF	TGCAGCGTTTCCCGGGCCCCGATTGTTGAAGCTTTCTTT
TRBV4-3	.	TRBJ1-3	CASSQDPTLGTIYF	TGCGCCAGCAGCCAAGATCCGACCTTAGGCACCATATATTTT
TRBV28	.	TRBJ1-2	CASSLALDRGYTF	TGTGCCAGCAGCTTGGCCCTGGACAGAGGCTACACCTTC
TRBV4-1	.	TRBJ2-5	CASSQDPGQGQETQYF	TGCGCCAGCAGCCAAGATCCGGGGCAGGGGCAAGAGACCCAGTACTTC
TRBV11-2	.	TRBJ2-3	CASSFGGGHTDTQYF	TGTGCCAGCAGCTTTGGCGGGGGACACACAGATACGCAGTATTTT
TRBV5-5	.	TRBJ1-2	CASSLGQSFAYGYTF	TGTGCCAGCAGCTTGGGACAGTCCTTCGCTTATGGCTACACCTTC
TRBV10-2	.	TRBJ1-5	CASRGISNQPQHF	TGCGCCAGCCGGGGGATCAGCAATCAGCCCCAGCATTTT
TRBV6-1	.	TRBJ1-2	CASSEGRLYGYTF	TGTGCCAGCAGTGAAGGACGACTATATGGCTACACCTTC
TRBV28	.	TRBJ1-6	CASRYDRNIRNSPLHF	TGTGCCAGCAGGTATGACAGGAACATTCGGAATTCACCCCTCCACTTT
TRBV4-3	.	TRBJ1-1	CASSQVLSVTEAFF	TGCGCCAGCAGCCAAGTGCTGTCGGTCACTGAAGCTTTCTTT